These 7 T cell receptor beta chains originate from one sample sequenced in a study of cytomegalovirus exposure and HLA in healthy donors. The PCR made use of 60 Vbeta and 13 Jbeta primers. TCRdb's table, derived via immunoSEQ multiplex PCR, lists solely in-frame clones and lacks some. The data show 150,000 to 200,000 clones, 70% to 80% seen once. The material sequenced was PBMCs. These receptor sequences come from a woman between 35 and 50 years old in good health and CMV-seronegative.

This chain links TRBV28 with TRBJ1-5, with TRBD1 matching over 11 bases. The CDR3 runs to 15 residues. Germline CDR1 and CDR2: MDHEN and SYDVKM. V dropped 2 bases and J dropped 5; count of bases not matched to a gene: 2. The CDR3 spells CASSLMGQGDQPQHF. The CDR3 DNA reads TGTGCCAGCAGTTTAATGGGACAGGGGGATCAGCCCCAGCATTTT.

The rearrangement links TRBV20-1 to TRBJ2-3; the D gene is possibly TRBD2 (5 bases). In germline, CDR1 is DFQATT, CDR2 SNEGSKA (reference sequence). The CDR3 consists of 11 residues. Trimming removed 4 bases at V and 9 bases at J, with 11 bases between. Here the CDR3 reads CSAKGSGTQYF. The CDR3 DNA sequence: TGCAGTGCTAAAGGGTCGGGGACGCAGTATTTT.

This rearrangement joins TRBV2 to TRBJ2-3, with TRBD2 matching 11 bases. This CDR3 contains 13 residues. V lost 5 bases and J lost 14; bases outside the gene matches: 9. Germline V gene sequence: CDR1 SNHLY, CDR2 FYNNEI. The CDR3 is CASSFGLAGPSYF. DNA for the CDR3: TGTGCCAGCAGTTTTGGACTAGCGGGCCCCTCGTATTTT.

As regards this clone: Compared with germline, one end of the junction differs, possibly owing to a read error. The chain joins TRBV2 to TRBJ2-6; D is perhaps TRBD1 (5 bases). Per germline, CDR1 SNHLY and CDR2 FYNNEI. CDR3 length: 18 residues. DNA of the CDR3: TGTGCCGGCAGTGAGTTCATAAGGGGCGCAGGTGGGGCCAACGTCCTGACTTTC. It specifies CAGSEFIRGAGGANVLTF.

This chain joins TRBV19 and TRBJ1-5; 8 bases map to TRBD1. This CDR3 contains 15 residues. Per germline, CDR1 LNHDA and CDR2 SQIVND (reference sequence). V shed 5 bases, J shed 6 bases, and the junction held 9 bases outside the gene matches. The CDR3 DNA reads TGTGCCAGTAGTTTTGGGACAGGCCCGTTTCAGCCCCAGCATTTT. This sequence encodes CASSFGTGPFQPQHF.

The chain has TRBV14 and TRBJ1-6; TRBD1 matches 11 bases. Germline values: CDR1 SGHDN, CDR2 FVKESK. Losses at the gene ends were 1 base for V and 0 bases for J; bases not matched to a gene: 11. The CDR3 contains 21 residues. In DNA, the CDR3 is TGTGCCAGCAGCCAAGTGGGGACAGGGGGGCCCCTCAGCTCCTATAATTCACCCCTCCACTTT. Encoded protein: CASSQVGTGGPLSSYNSPLHF.

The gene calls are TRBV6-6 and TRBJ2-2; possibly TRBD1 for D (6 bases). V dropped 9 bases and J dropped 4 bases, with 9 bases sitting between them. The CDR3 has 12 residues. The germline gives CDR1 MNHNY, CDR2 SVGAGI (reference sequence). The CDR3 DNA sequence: TGTGCCAGTACAGGGTTCACCGGGGAGCTGTTTTTT. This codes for CASTGFTGELFF.